The 6 T cell receptor beta chains below were found in one sample sequenced in a study of spatial heterogeneity in lung cancer. Indicated time point: sample taken at primary tumor resection. TCRdb reanalysed the 5' RACE reads using MiXCR and keeps one entry per CDR3 protein. Of 35,000 to 55,000 distinct CDR3 sequences in the sample, about 6.8% were seen once. This material consisted of PBMCs, taken at surgery. These receptors originate from a female donor with early-stage non-small cell lung cancer.

In this sample, this clonotype turned up many times. The chain recombines TRBV19 with TRBJ1-1; 9 nucleotides match TRBD1. In germline, CDR1 is LNHDA, CDR2 SQIVND (reference sequence). V was pared by 5 bases and J by 1 base, with 5 bases of the junction left unmatched. The CDR3 spans 15 residues. The DNA of the CDR3 is TGTGCCAGTAGTCCGGGACAGGGAACGAACACTGAAGCTTTCTTT. It codes for CASSPGQGTNTEAFF. Full variable domain (missing parts from reference TRBV19 and TRBJ1-1): DGGITQSPKYLFRKEGQNVTLSCEQNLNHDAMYWYRQDPGQGLRLIYYSQIVNDFQKGDIAEGYSVSREKKESFPLTVTSAQKNPTAFYLCASSPGQGTNTEAFFGQGTRLTVV.

The chain's CDR3 is CASTSPSGGTGELFF. CDR3 nucleotide sequence: TGCGCCAGCACCTCTCCTAGCGGGGGTACCGGGGAGCTGTTTTTT. The chain couples TRBV10-2 to TRBJ2-2; TRBD2 agrees at 10 bases. Unmatched junction bases numbered 7, after V lost 7 bases and J lost 5 bases. In germline, CDR1 is WSHSY, CDR2 SAAADI. The CDR3 runs to 15 residues.

This clonotype was seen repeatedly, ten times or more. V is TRBV12-3 or TRBV12-4 and J is TRBJ1-1; D unresolved. The V and J ends lost 2 bases and 4 bases respectively, with 8 bases between them. The CDR3 covers 13 residues. CDR3 nucleotide sequence: TGTGCCAGCAGTTTAACGGTGCCCACTGAAGCTTTCTTT. Amino acid sequence: CASSLTVPTEAFF.

As concerns this clonotype: A much bigger clone sits one base away, suggesting this may be a read error. The chain joins TRBV10-3 to TRBJ2-3; TRBD1 matches 8 bases. J gave up 2 bases and V 3 bases, and 4 bases lay outside the gene matches. CDR3 length equals 15 residues. Germline V gene data show CDR1 as ENHRY and CDR2 as SYGVKD. Here the CDR3 reads CAISEDRGHTDTQYF. CDR3 bases: TGTGCCATCAGTGAAGACAGGGGCCACACAGATACGCAGTATTTT.

This clonotype appeared many times. This chain links TRBV5-4 with TRBJ2-1; 11 bases line up with TRBD2. Germline V CDR1 and CDR2: SGHNT, YYREEE (reference sequence). The CDR3 totals 14 residues. Germline trimming cut 2 bases from V and 10 bases from J; bases unmatched to any gene: 5. In DNA, the CDR3 is TGTGCCAGCAGCTTATCGCTAGCGGGAGGAGAGCAGTTCTTC. Translation gives CASSLSLAGGEQFF.

This clonotype came up a few times. CDR3 sequence: CASSLEPGLYEQYF. The CDR3 nucleotides read TGTGCCAGCAGCTTAGAACCGGGACTCTACGAGCAGTACTTC. The rearrangement uses TRBV7-2 and TRBJ2-7, with D possibly TRBD2 on 6 matching bases. This CDR3 spans 14 amino acids. From germline, CDR1 is SGHTA and CDR2 FQGNSA. Trimming shortened V by 1 base and J by 3 bases, and 10 bases separated the two germline ends.